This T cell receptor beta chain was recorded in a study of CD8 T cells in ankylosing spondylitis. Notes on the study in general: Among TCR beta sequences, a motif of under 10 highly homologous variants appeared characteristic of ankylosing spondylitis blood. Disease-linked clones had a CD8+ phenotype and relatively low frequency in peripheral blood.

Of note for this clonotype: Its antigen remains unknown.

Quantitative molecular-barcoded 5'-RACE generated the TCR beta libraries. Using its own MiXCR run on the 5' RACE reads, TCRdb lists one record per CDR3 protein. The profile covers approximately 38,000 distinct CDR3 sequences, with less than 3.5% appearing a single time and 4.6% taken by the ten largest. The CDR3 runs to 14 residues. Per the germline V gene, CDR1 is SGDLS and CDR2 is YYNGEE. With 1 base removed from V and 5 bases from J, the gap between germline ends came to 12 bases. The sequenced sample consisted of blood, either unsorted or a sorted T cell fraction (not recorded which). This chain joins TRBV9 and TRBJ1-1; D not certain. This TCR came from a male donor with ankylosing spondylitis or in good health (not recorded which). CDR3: CASSVRAEGTEAFF. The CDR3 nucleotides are TGTGCCAGCAGCGTAAGGGCGGAGGGAACTGAAGCTTTCTTT. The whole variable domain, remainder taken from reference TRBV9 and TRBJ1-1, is DSGVTQTPKHLITATGQRVTLRCSPRSGDLSVYWYQQSLDQGLQFLIQYYNGEERAKGNILERFSAQQFPDLHSELNLSSLELGDSALYFCASSVRAEGTEAFFGQGTRLTVV.